This passage covers 10 T cell receptor beta chains from one sample sequenced in a study of beta chain features in type 1 diabetes. Notes on the study in general: A moderate, significant TCRB CDR3 shortening appeared in type 1 diabetes across four CD4+ subsets.

No cognate antigen is known for these TCRs. Of the isolated RNA, all was reverse transcribed, and so the sequenced material was expressed TCRB transcripts. The data were produced by immunoSEQ multiplex PCR, yet TCRdb's version contains in-frame clones alone and is incomplete. Of hundreds of thousands of clones in the sample, roughly 13% are singletons; the top ten hold approximately 0.043%. Sequences were obtained from naive CD4+ T cells from blood. These receptors were obtained from a man aged 18 to 29 with type 1 diabetes.

The chain is built from TRBV28 and TRBJ2-1; 7 bases align to TRBD1. Germline lookup yields CDR1 MDHEN and CDR2 SYDVKM. This CDR3 comprises 14 residues. V gave up 5 bases and J gave up 10 bases; unmatched junction bases: 11. The CDR3 nucleotides read TGTGCCAGCAGTACAGGGGTCCCCACTCGCGAGCAGTTCTTC. Its protein is CASSTGVPTREQFF.

In this sample, this clone turned up a few times. This chain links TRBV30 with TRBJ1-1, with unresolved D. Germline V CDR1 and CDR2: GTSNPN, SVGIG (reference sequence). The CDR3 length is 15 residues. V lost 4 bases, J lost 2 bases, and 17 bases lay in between. The CDR3 sequence is CAWTAEWTGNTEAFF. In nucleotides, the CDR3 is TGTGCCTGGACCGCAGAATGGACTGGAAACACTGAAGCTTTCTTT.

This chain joins TRBV18 and TRBJ2-5; 8 positions agree with TRBD2. With 2 bases clipped from V and 1 base from J, the junction kept 3 bases outside the gene matches. This CDR3 spans 15 amino acids. The germline CDR1 and CDR2 sequences are KGHSH and LQKENI. The CDR3 loop reads CASSPSSGAQETQYF. The DNA for the CDR3 is TGTGCCAGCTCACCAAGTAGCGGGGCCCAAGAGACCCAGTACTTC.

The V gene is TRBV28, the J gene TRBJ1-4, with 7 bases that match TRBD1. Germline-derived CDR1 and CDR2 are MDHEN and SYDVKM. The CDR3 has 14 residues. With V trimmed by 3 bases and J by 8 bases, 6 bases remained unmatched. CDR3 DNA sequence: TGTGCCAGCAGTTTTACCAGGGGGGAAGAAAAACTGTTTTTT. It translates to CASSFTRGEEKLFF. Full variable domain (rest looked up from reference TRBV28 and TRBJ1-4): DVKVTQSSRYLVKRTGEKVFLECVQDMDHENMFWYRQDPGLGLRLIYFSYDVKMKEKGDIPEGYSVSREKKERFSLILESASTNQTSMYLCASSFTRGEEKLFFGSGTQLSVL.

This clone has a handful of counts. This sequence joins TRBV11-2 and TRBJ2-4, with D uncertain. V lost 0 bases, J lost 7 bases, and 7 bases lay in between. Germline CDR1 SGHAT, CDR2 FQNNGV. This CDR3 has 13 residues. The CDR3 coding sequence is TGTGCCAGCAGCTTAGAGGAGTGGAACATTCAGTACTTC. Encoded protein: CASSLEEWNIQYF.

In this sample, this clone turned up a few times. V is TRBV30 and J is TRBJ2-3; the D gene is possibly TRBD2 (5 bases). In germline, CDR1 is GTSNPN, CDR2 SVGIG (reference sequence). The CDR3 is 15 amino acids. The V and J ends lost 0 bases and 6 bases respectively, with 16 bases between them. CDR3 protein: CAWSVRTHLRDTQYF. The CDR3 DNA reads as TGTGCCTGGAGTGTACGGACTCATCTAAGGGATACGCAGTATTTT.

V usage is TRBV29-1 and J usage is TRBJ2-1, with D unresolved. Germline V gene sequence: CDR1 SQVTM, CDR2 ANQGSEA. V was shortened by 2 bases and J by 6 bases, with 8 bases between the two germline ends. The CDR3 consists of 12 residues. In DNA, the CDR3 is TGCAGCGTTGAAAGGGTGGTCAATGAGCAGTTCTTC. Amino acids: CSVERVVNEQFF.

The chain couples TRBV30 to TRBJ2-2, with 13 bases matching TRBD2. Per germline, CDR1 GTSNPN and CDR2 SVGIG (reference sequence). V lost 1 base to trimming and J lost 5 bases; unmatched junction nucleotides: 1. The CDR3 is 15 residues long. CDR3 nucleotides: TGTGCCTGGAGTGGGGGACTAGCGGGAACCGGGGAGCTGTTTTTT. Residues: CAWSGGLAGTGELFF. Looking up the rest from reference TRBV30 and TRBJ2-2 gives the full variable domain: SQTIHQWPATLVQPVGSPLSLECTVEGTSNPNLYWYRQAAGRGLQLLFYSVGIGQISSEVPQNLSASRPQDRQFILSSKKLLLSDSGFYLCAWSGGLAGTGELFFGEGSRLTVL.

The rearrangement links TRBV6-5 to TRBJ1-2, with a tentative D call TRBD1 (6 bases). The CDR3 consists of 15 residues. Trimming cost V 6 bases and J 5 bases, with 19 bases left between them. Germline V gives CDR1 MNHEY, CDR2 SVGAGI. CDR3 nucleotide sequence: TGTGCCAGCAGATTTCCTTTACAGGGCAAGTATGGCTACACCTTC. Encoded protein: CASRFPLQGKYGYTF.

This rearrangement joins TRBV5-1 to TRBJ2-3; TRBD2 is a possible D gene (5 bases). The CDR3 totals 14 residues. V lost 4 bases and J lost 3, with 12 bases in between. Germline V CDR1 and CDR2: SGHRS, YFSETQ. This chain's CDR3 is CASSPAESTDTQYF. CDR3 sequence (DNA): TGCGCCAGCAGCCCAGCGGAGTCTACAGATACGCAGTATTTT.